This T cell receptor beta chain is from a study of T cell repertoires in cytomegalovirus infection. TCRdb recomputed calls from the reads with MiXCR, one row per CDR3 protein. Of around 270,000 distinct CDR3 sequences in the sample, approximately 9% were seen once. This clonotype was counted a few times. The CDR3 is 15 residues long. V trimming: 6 bases; J trimming: 6 bases; junction bases outside the gene matches: 7. CDR1 and CDR2 (germline): KGHDR, SFDVKD. The chain combines TRBV24-1 with TRBJ1-2; 12 bases align to TRBD1. Sequencing input: PBMCs. This clonotype was obtained from a human donor in good health (CMV status not recorded). Some clones in this sample may be carry-over from other donors' samples. CDR3 in amino acids: CATSFSGTGGDGYTF. In DNA form, the CDR3 reads TGTGCCACCAGTTTCTCCGGGACAGGGGGCGATGGCTACACCTTC.